Below, 28 T cell receptor beta chains from the same sample are listed, as sequenced in a study of shared clonotypes between healthy human individuals. Sequencing was performed with immunoSEQ multiplex PCR; in TCRdb, only in-frame clones are kept and a portion is missing. Of roughly 1,100,000 clones in the sample, 60% to 80% were seen once. The specimen was memory CD4+ T cells sorted from blood. Subset given: CD45RA-negative fraction. Source of these receptors: a man in his late teens or twenties in good health.

V and J are TRBV2 and TRBJ2-7, with TRBD1 identical over 12 bases. Trimming removed 5 bases from V and 4 bases from J; junction bases left unmatched: 6. CDR1 and CDR2 from the germline V gene are SNHLY and FYNNEI. There are 15 residues in the CDR3. CDR3 sequence reads: CASSRGQGAVYEQYF. CDR3 in DNA: TGTGCCAGCAGTCGGGGACAGGGGGCTGTTTACGAGCAGTACTTC.

With regard to this clone: Being one base from a much bigger clone, this may be a read error. The V and J genes are TRBV6-5 and TRBJ1-1; D is possibly TRBD1 (5 bases). CDR3 size: 14 residues. The V and J ends lost 3 bases and 3 bases respectively, with 11 bases between them. Germline V gene data show CDR1 as MNHEY and CDR2 as SVGAGI. The CDR3 coding sequence is TGTGCCAGCAGTTATCAGGGTAAGGACACTGAAGCTTTCTTT. It encodes CASSYQGKDTEAFF.

The table lists this clone with a count of one. This sequence joins TRBV10-3 and TRBJ2-1; D is unresolved. V was cut by 2 bases and J by 6 bases, with 14 bases left in between. The CDR3 contains 15 residues. The germline gives CDR1 ENHRY, CDR2 SYGVKD. The CDR3 nucleotides read TGTGCCATCAGTGAGAGCCGGCTAGTTGGCAATGAGCAGTTCTTC. Translation: CAISESRLVGNEQFF.

The chain links TRBV2 to TRBJ2-2, with 10 bases that match TRBD1. V lost 5 bases and J lost 6; bases outside the gene matches: 6. Germline V gene sequence: CDR1 SNHLY, CDR2 FYNNEI. The CDR3 runs 15 residues. The CDR3 DNA reads TGTGCCAGCAGTTTCGGACAGGGGGAGCCCGGGGAGCTGTTTTTT. Translated: CASSFGQGEPGELFF.

J is TRBJ1-5 and V is TRBV4-1, with a possible D match to TRBD1 (6 bases). Trimming took 0 bases from V and 7 from J, leaving 13 bases between them. The CDR3 length is 15 residues. Germline V gene sequence: CDR1 MGHRA, CDR2 YSYEKL. Here the CDR3 DNA reads TGCGCCAGCAGCCAAGATCAGGGGCTAGGACAGCCCCAGCATTTT. Protein product: CASSQDQGLGQPQHF.

The rearrangement uses TRBV15 and TRBJ2-3, with TRBD1 as a possible D gene (5 bases). Trimming took off 3 bases at V and 4 bases at J, with 11 bases between the two ends. This CDR3 has 14 amino acids. Germline V gives CDR1 LNHNV, CDR2 YYDKDF (reference sequence). CDR3 in amino acids: CATSRKGDADTQYF. CDR3 nucleotides: TGTGCCACCAGCAGGAAAGGGGATGCAGATACGCAGTATTTT.

V and J are TRBV5-1 and TRBJ2-5, with 12 bases identical to TRBD2. Trimming cost V 7 bases and J 1 base; bases outside gene matches: 8. Germline loops: CDR1 SGHRS, CDR2 YFSETQ. This CDR3 comprises 16 residues. The CDR3 DNA reads TGCGCCAGCGCGGCTAGCGGGAGGGTAGGCCAAGAGACCCAGTACTTC. This gives the protein CASAASGRVGQETQYF.

The CDR3 sequence: CASSSGPSSYEQYF. The CDR3 DNA is TGTGCCAGCAGTTCGGGACCAAGCTCCTACGAGCAGTACTTC. The chain is built from TRBV6-5 and TRBJ2-5; tentatively, D is TRBD1 or TRBD2 (5 bases each). The J call is doubtful: the DNA matches TRBJ2-7 better. This CDR3 has 14 residues. Germline V gives CDR1 MNHEY, CDR2 SVGAGI.

Details on this clone: A much larger clone differs by one base, so this may be a read error. V usage is TRBV18 and J usage is TRBJ2-5; D call uncertain. Per germline, CDR1 KGHSH and CDR2 LQKENI. This CDR3 has 11 amino acids. The CDR3 sequence is CASSEQETRYF. For the CDR3, the DNA is TGTGCCAGCTCAGAACAAGAGACCCGGTACTTC.

This chain uses TRBV10-1 with TRBJ2-1; D possibly corresponds to TRBD2 (6 bases). The V end lost 3 bases, the J end lost 6 bases, and 12 bases lay between the germline ends. The CDR3 sequence is 14 residues long. CDR1 is WNHNN and CDR2 is SYGVQD in the germline V gene (reference sequence). CDR3 nucleotide sequence: TGCGCCAGCAGTGATTGGGGAGGCGTCAATGAGCAGTTCTTC. As protein: CASSDWGGVNEQFF.

Only a few counts were recorded for this clone. The chain couples TRBV10-1 to TRBJ1-1; D unresolved. The CDR3 is 14 residues long. V was pared by 3 bases and J by 1 base, with 9 bases between. The V gene's germline CDR1 is WNHNN and CDR2 SYGVQD (reference sequence). In DNA form, the CDR3 reads TGCGCCAGCAGTGAAGGCAGAAGGAACACTGAAGCTTTCTTT. This translates into CASSEGRRNTEAFF.

This clone was picked up many times. Other DNA sequences within the sample encode an identical CDR3. The CDR3 loop reads CAWSVRLGDTQYF. In DNA, the CDR3 is TGTGCCTGGAGTGTACGGCTTGGGGATACGCAGTATTTT. The V and J genes are TRBV30 and TRBJ2-3; no clear D. CDR1 and CDR2 (germline): GTSNPN, SVGIG (reference sequence). CDR3 length: 13 amino acids. V lost 0 bases and J 6 bases, leaving 10 bases between the germline ends.

The CDR3 bases are TGCGCCAGCAGCCAAGGATACCTACATACGCAGTATTTT. This codes for CASSQGYLHTQYF. The chain uses TRBV4-3 and TRBJ2-3; no firm D call. The V end lost 1 base, the J end lost 7 bases, and 9 bases lay between the germline ends. Germline loops: CDR1 LGHNA, CDR2 YSLEER. This CDR3 has 13 residues.

In its sample, this clone was seen a few times. The DNA of the CDR3 is TGTGCCAGCAGCCCGGGTCCTTGGAATGAGCAGTTCTTC. Translating it yields CASSPGPWNEQFF. The chain joins TRBV7-2 to TRBJ2-1, with D uncertain. This CDR3 is built from 13 residues. The ends were cut back, 5 bases at V and 7 bases at J, with 12 bases in the middle. Germline CDR1 is SGHTA and CDR2 is FQGNSA.

This rearrangement joins TRBV7-2 to TRBJ2-7; 11 bases map to TRBD1. The germline CDR1 and CDR2 sequences are SGHTA and FQGNSA. The length of the CDR3 is 14 residues. Trimming took 5 bases from V and 6 from J; bases not matched to a gene: 6. This CDR3 is CASSPDRGRFEQYF. The CDR3 nucleotides are TGTGCCAGCAGCCCGGACAGGGGGCGCTTCGAGCAGTACTTC.

This clone was seen once. The genes are TRBV11-2 and TRBJ2-1; 9 bases match TRBD2. After removal of 4 bases from V and 5 bases from J, the junction contained 9 bases not matched to a gene. The CDR3 has 16 amino acids. Looked up from germline, CDR1 is SGHAT and CDR2 is FQNNGV. CDR3 nucleotides: TGTGCCAGCAGCTCGTCGCGGGGGGGCCTAAACAATGAGCAGTTCTTC. This codes for CASSSSRGGLNNEQFF.

A few counts support this clone. The chain couples TRBV5-1 to TRBJ1-4, with 11 bases fitting TRBD1. Germline CDR1 is SGHRS and CDR2 is YFSETQ. The CDR3 is 19 residues long. V dropped 0 bases and J dropped 0; count of bases not matched to a gene: 7. CDR3 sequence (DNA): TGCGCCAGCAGCTTGGGACCCGGGACAGGGGGATCAACTAATGAAAAACTGTTTTTT. This translates into CASSLGPGTGGSTNEKLFF.

This clone was counted once. The chain carries TRBV6-1 and TRBJ1-1; 9 bases align to TRBD1. Germline CDR1 is MNHNS and CDR2 is SASEGT. This CDR3 spans 12 amino acids. J was trimmed by 6 bases and V by 5 bases; bases with no gene match: 1. CDR3 sequence: CASSRQGAEAFF. DNA of the CDR3: TGTGCCAGCAGTCGACAGGGGGCTGAAGCTTTCTTT.

This clone has just a few counts. The rearrangement joins TRBV10-3 to TRBJ1-1, with 10 positions matching TRBD1. J gave up 5 bases and V 2 bases, and 11 bases lay outside the gene matches. The CDR3 totals 17 residues. Germline-derived CDR1 and CDR2 are ENHRY and SYGVKD. This CDR3 is CAISELPPGQGQTEAFF. CDR3 sequence (DNA): TGTGCCATCAGTGAGCTCCCCCCGGGACAGGGGCAAACTGAAGCTTTCTTT.

This clone occurred once. The chain combines TRBV5-5 with TRBJ1-5; tentatively, D is TRBD1 (5 bases). Germline values: CDR1 SGHKS, CDR2 YYEKEE (reference sequence). The CDR3 loop spans 15 amino acids. V dropped 0 bases and J dropped 3 bases, with 10 bases sitting between them. This chain's CDR3 is CASSLESGYNQPQHF. The DNA for the CDR3 is TGTGCCAGCAGCTTGGAGTCAGGGTACAATCAGCCCCAGCATTTT.

In regard to this clone: Other DNA sequences in the same sample also yield this CDR3. V gene TRBV5-1 combines with J gene TRBJ1-3; D is undetermined. V was clipped by 4 bases and J by 2 bases, with 10 bases between them. CDR1 and CDR2 (germline): SGHRS, YFSETQ. The CDR3 is 14 amino acids. DNA of the CDR3: TGCGCCAGCAGCCCCGGGCAGGCTGGAAACACCATATATTTT. Its protein product is CASSPGQAGNTIYF. Together with reference TRBV5-1 and TRBJ1-3, the CDR3 gives the full variable domain: KAGVTQTPRYLIKTRGQQVTLSCSPISGHRSVSWYQQTPGQGLQFLFEYFSETQRNKGNFPGRFSGRQFSNSRSEMNVSTLELGDSALYLCASSPGQAGNTIYFGEGSWLTVV.

This chain uses TRBV4-1 with TRBJ2-3; possibly TRBD2 for D (7 bases). The CDR3 covers 15 residues. V was clipped by 4 bases and J by 2 bases, with 13 bases between them. In germline, CDR1 is MGHRA, CDR2 YSYEKL. CDR3 sequence reads: CASSLLGGPTDTQYF. The CDR3 nucleotides are TGCGCCAGCAGCCTTTTGGGGGGGCCCACAGATACGCAGTATTTT.

Concerning this clone itself: This same CDR3 is encoded by further DNA sequences in the sample. The chain joins TRBV7-8 to TRBJ2-1; TRBD1 might be the D (6 bases). Germline values: CDR1 SGHVS, CDR2 FQNEAQ. This CDR3 region has 16 residues. With 5 bases removed from V and 5 bases from J, the gap between germline ends came to 19 bases. The CDR3 coding sequence is TGTGCCAGCAGCACTTTGACAGGTTACAGGAACAATGAGCAGTTCTTC. This encodes CASSTLTGYRNNEQFF.

This clone was counted many times. V usage is TRBV7-2 and J usage is TRBJ2-2; 8 bases line up with TRBD2. V was pared by 5 bases and J by 5 bases, with 10 bases of the junction left unmatched. The CDR3 loop spans 16 amino acids. The germline CDR1 and CDR2 sequences are SGHTA and FQGNSA. CDR3 sequence (DNA): TGTGCCAGCAGCCTCAGGGCGGGAGGAGTTACCGGGGAGCTGTTTTTT. Encoded protein: CASSLRAGGVTGELFF.

This clone was found once. The gene calls are TRBV15 and TRBJ1-4; D ambiguous. Germline V gene sequence: CDR1 LNHNV, CDR2 YYDKDF (reference sequence). This CDR3 is built from 15 residues. V was shortened by 1 base and J by 8 bases, with 14 bases between the two germline ends. In DNA form, the CDR3 reads TGTGCCACCAGCAGAGTGTCGGGGATTGGGGAAAAACTGTTTTTT. Protein sequence: CATSRVSGIGEKLFF.

The chain carries TRBV2 and TRBJ1-6, with no clear D. The length of the CDR3 is 14 residues. The germline V gene encodes CDR1 SNHLY and CDR2 FYNNEI. The V gene lost 0 bases and the J gene lost 9 bases, with 9 bases spanning the gap. DNA for the CDR3: TGTGCCAGCAGTGAAGCGCGGGCGATTTCACCCCTCCACTTT. Its protein product is CASSEARAISPLHF.

The rearrangement uses TRBV30 and TRBJ1-3; D call uncertain. Trimming left V 4 bases short and J 4 bases short, with 5 bases between. CDR3 size: 11 residues. Germline CDR1 and CDR2: GTSNPN and SVGIG (reference sequence). CDR3 sequence: CAWNPGNTIYF. CDR3 in DNA: TGTGCCTGGAATCCCGGAAACACCATATATTTT.

The V gene is TRBV7-2, the J gene TRBJ2-5, with 12 bases that match TRBD2. CDR1 and CDR2 from the germline V gene are SGHTA and FQGNSA. This CDR3 is 16 amino acids long. The ends lost 6 bases at V and 2 bases at J; junction bases unmatched: 7. CDR3 residues: CASSQSSGRGQETQYF. CDR3 DNA sequence: TGTGCCAGCAGTCAATCTAGCGGGAGGGGGCAAGAGACCCAGTACTTC.